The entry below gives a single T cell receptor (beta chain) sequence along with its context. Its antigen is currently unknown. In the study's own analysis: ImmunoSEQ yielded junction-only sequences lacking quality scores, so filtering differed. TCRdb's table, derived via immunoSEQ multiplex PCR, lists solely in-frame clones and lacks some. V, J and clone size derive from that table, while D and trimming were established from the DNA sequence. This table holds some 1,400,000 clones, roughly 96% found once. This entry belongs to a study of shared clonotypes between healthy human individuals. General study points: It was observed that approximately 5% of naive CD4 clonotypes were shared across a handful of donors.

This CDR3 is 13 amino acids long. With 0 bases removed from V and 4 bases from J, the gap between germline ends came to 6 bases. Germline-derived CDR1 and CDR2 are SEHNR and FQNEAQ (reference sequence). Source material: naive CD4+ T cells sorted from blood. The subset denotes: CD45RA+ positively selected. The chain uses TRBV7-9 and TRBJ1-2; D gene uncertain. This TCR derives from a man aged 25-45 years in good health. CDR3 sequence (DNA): TGTGCCAGCAGCTTAGCGTCACCCTATGGCTACACCTTC. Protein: CASSLASPYGYTF. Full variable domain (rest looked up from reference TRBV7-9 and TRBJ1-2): DTGVSQNPRHKITKRGQNVTFRCDPISEHNRLYWYRQTLGQGPEFLTYFQNEAQLEKSRLLSDRFSAERPKGSFSTLEIQRTEQGDSAMYLCASSLASPYGYTFGSGTRLTVV.